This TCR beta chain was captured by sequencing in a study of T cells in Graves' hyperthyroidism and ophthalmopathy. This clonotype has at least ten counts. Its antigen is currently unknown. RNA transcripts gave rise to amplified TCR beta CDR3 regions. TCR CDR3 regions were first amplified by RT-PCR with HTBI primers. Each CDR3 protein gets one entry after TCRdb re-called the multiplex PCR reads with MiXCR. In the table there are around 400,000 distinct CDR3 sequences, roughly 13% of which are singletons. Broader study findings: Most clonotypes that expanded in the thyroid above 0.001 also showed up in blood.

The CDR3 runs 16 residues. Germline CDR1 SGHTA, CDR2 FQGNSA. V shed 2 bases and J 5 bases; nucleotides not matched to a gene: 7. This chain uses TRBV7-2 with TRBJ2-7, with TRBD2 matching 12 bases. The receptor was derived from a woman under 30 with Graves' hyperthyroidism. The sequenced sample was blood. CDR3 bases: TGTGCCAGCAGCTTATCGTCACTAGCGGGGGGCAACGAGCAGTACTTC. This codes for CASSLSSLAGGNEQYF.